The 14 T cell receptor beta chains presented below share a single source sample, sequenced in a study of cytomegalovirus exposure and HLA in healthy donors. It was with 60 Vbeta and 13 Jbeta primers that the PCR ran. This table comes from immunoSEQ multiplex PCR, and its TCRdb copy is limited to in-frame clones, with some not included. Found here are approximately 110,000 clones; the top ten clones hold 3.6%. The sample consisted of PBMCs. The receptors originated from a man aged 18 to 30 in good health and CMV-seronegative.

This chain joins TRBV7-8 and TRBJ2-1; 8 bases are a match to TRBD2. Per the germline V gene, CDR1 is SGHVS and CDR2 is FQNEAQ. V lost 6 bases and J lost 4; bases outside the gene matches: 8. The CDR3 covers 15 residues. The CDR3, as DNA: TGTGCCAGCAGTGACAGCGGGGGAGGGTACAATGAGCAGTTCTTC. It translates to CASSDSGGGYNEQFF.

The J gene is TRBJ1-2, the V gene TRBV27; 7 bases agree with TRBD1. V shed 6 bases, J shed 6 bases, and the junction held 10 bases outside the gene matches. CDR3 length: 14 residues. Germline V lookup: CDR1 MNHEY, CDR2 SMNVEV (reference sequence). Written as DNA, the CDR3 is TGTGCCAGCAGGCCACAGGGGTTCAGGGATGGCTACACCTTC. Encoded protein: CASRPQGFRDGYTF.

J is TRBJ1-1 and V is TRBV6-1, with TRBD1 matching over 7 bases. V dropped 3 bases and J dropped 1; count of bases not matched to a gene: 2. The CDR3 loop spans 14 amino acids. Germline lookup yields CDR1 MNHNS and CDR2 SASEGT. CDR3 nucleotides: TGTGCCAGCAGTGAGGGACAGACGAACACTGAAGCTTTCTTT. This sequence encodes CASSEGQTNTEAFF.

The chain combines TRBV25-1 with TRBJ2-7; 10 positions match TRBD1. The CDR3 totals 15 residues. The V gene end was trimmed by 2 bases and the J gene end by 4 bases; junction bases not matched to a gene: 5. Germline CDR1 reads MGHDK; CDR2 reads SYGVNS. CDR3 sequence: CASSEQTGGRYEQYF. The CDR3 DNA reads as TGTGCCAGCAGTGAACAGACAGGGGGCAGGTACGAGCAGTACTTC.

For this clone: Other nucleotide sequences in the sample specify the same CDR3. The rearrangement links TRBV15 to TRBJ2-7, with D maybe TRBD2 (6 bases). The CDR3 spans 14 residues. V dropped 6 bases and J dropped 4 bases, with 16 bases sitting between them. Germline CDR1 and CDR2: LNHNV and YYDKDF (reference sequence). CDR3 amino acids: CATSTLGEVYEQYF. The CDR3 coding sequence is TGTGCCACCAGTACCTTGGGGGAGGTTTACGAGCAGTACTTC.

The chain joins TRBV27 to TRBJ1-2; D perhaps matches TRBD1 (5 bases). The CDR3 is 15 amino acids. Germline V gives CDR1 MNHEY, CDR2 SMNVEV (reference sequence). Trimming took 5 bases from V and 8 from J, leaving 21 bases between them. The DNA for the CDR3 is TGTGCCAGCAGTCCCGGACCCGGGACGGAGGGAGGCTACACCTTC. The encoded protein is CASSPGPGTEGGYTF.

The gene calls are TRBV9 and TRBJ1-4; weak D call: TRBD1 (5 bases). V gave up 4 bases and J gave up 8 bases, with 15 bases separating them. The germline V gene has CDR1 SGDLS and CDR2 YYNGEE. The CDR3 sequence is 14 residues long. The CDR3 spells CASSLSSGDEKLFF. The CDR3 bases are TGTGCCAGCAGCCTGTCGTCGGGGGACGAAAAACTGTTTTTT.

The chain couples TRBV27 to TRBJ1-2; 8 bases line up with TRBD1. CDR3 size: 16 residues. V was pared by 3 bases and J by 5 bases, with 11 bases of the junction left unmatched. CDR1 is MNHEY and CDR2 is SMNVEV in the germline V gene (reference sequence). CDR3 sequence (DNA): TGTGCCAGCAGTTTTTGGGGGGCAGGGGGCGGGTATGGCTACACCTTC. Protein product: CASSFWGAGGGYGYTF.

The gene calls are TRBV7-9 and TRBJ1-1; 7 nucleotides agree with TRBD1. V lost 2 bases, J lost 8 bases, and 8 bases stayed unmatched. The CDR3 has 14 amino acids. Per the germline V gene, CDR1 is SEHNR and CDR2 is FQNEAQ (reference sequence). In DNA, the CDR3 is TGTGCCAGCAGCTTATCCATCCCGGGACAGGAAGCTTTCTTT. It translates to CASSLSIPGQEAFF. Filled out from reference TRBV7-9 and TRBJ1-1, the complete variable domain reads DTGVSQNPRHKITKRGQNVTFRCDPISEHNRLYWYRQTLGQGPEFLTYFQNEAQLEKSRLLSDRFSAERPKGSFSTLEIQRTEQGDSAMYLCASSLSIPGQEAFFGQGTRLTVV.

V gene TRBV5-1 combines with J gene TRBJ2-7; 8 bases map to TRBD2. The junction had 9 bases not matched to a gene; V was cut back by 7 bases and J by 3 bases. This CDR3 is 14 amino acids long. Germline V gives CDR1 SGHRS, CDR2 YFSETQ. CDR3 loop: CASRGREASYEQYF. CDR3 in DNA: TGCGCCAGCCGGGGGCGGGAGGCTAGCTACGAGCAGTACTTC. Looking up the rest from reference TRBV5-1 and TRBJ2-7 gives the full variable domain: KAGVTQTPRYLIKTRGQQVTLSCSPISGHRSVSWYQQTPGQGLQFLFEYFSETQRNKGNFPGRFSGRQFSNSRSEMNVSTLELGDSALYLCASRGREASYEQYFGPGTRLTVT.

The J gene is TRBJ1-2, the V gene TRBV19; D not certain. The germline gives CDR1 LNHDA, CDR2 SQIVND (reference sequence). This CDR3 has 12 amino acids. Trimming shortened V by 5 bases and J by 3 bases, and 7 bases separated the two germline ends. This CDR3 reads CASSRTDYGYTF. In DNA, the CDR3 is TGTGCCAGTAGTCGAACGGACTATGGCTACACCTTC. Looking up the rest from reference TRBV19 and TRBJ1-2 gives the full variable domain: DGGITQSPKYLFRKEGQNVTLSCEQNLNHDAMYWYRQDPGQGLRLIYYSQIVNDFQKGDIAEGYSVSREKKESFPLTVTSAQKNPTAFYLCASSRTDYGYTFGSGTRLTVV.

The V call is TRBV5-1, the J call TRBJ2-1; weak D call: TRBD2 (6 bases). CDR3 length: 16 amino acids. The germline gives CDR1 SGHRS, CDR2 YFSETQ. Trimming took 0 bases from V and 4 from J, leaving 14 bases between them. CDR3 amino acids: CASSLAAGSGYNEQFF. CDR3 nucleotides: TGCGCCAGCAGCTTGGCGGCGGGGTCGGGTTACAATGAGCAGTTCTTC.

The chain combines TRBV7-9 with TRBJ2-7; 12 bases line up with TRBD2. The CDR3 has 16 residues. J gave up 5 bases and V 5 bases, and 10 bases lay outside the gene matches. Germline V gene sequence: CDR1 SEHNR, CDR2 FQNEAQ (reference sequence). The CDR3 DNA reads as TGTGCCAGCAGCCGCCAGACTAGCGGGAGTATCCACGAGCAGTACTTC. Translating it yields CASSRQTSGSIHEQYF.

The J gene is TRBJ2-7, the V gene TRBV5-4; the match to TRBD2 covers 7 bases. V lost 9 bases to trimming and J lost 3 bases; unmatched junction nucleotides: 12. Germline CDR1 reads SGHNT; CDR2 reads YYREEE (reference sequence). The CDR3 sequence is 14 residues long. Written as DNA, the CDR3 is TGTGCCACCAGGAAGGAGGGCGGGGGCTACGAGCAGTACTTC. Its protein is CATRKEGGGYEQYF. Using reference TRBV5-4 and TRBJ2-7 for the parts outside the CDR3, the full variable domain is ETGVTQSPTHLIKTRGQQVTLRCSSQSGHNTVSWYQQALGQGPQFIFQYYREEENGRGNFPPRFSGLQFPNYSSELNVNALELDDSALYLCATRKEGGGYEQYFGPGTRLTVT.